Listed below are T cell receptor beta chains from one sample, sequenced in a study of chemoradiotherapy in HPV16-positive cancers. Generated by immunoSEQ multiplex PCR, the TCRdb table keeps only in-frame clones and is missing some. The table has around 30,000 clones, over 80% seen once; the top ten hold less than 25%. The sequences come from blood, collected from a patient who underwent chemoradiotherapy. Source of these receptors: a human donor with HPV-associated anogenital cancer. Each CDR3 is given with its conserved first and last residue. Fields, in order: J gene, clone size, D gene, V gene, CDR3 DNA, CDR3 protein. D genes are given only for firm matches. The listing skips clone size in some rows; elsewhere it reads once, few, many or a size class.

TRBJ2-7	.	.	TRBV7-9	TGTGCCAGCAGCTGGGGACAACCCTACGAGCAGTACTTC	CASSWGQPYEQYF
TRBJ1-2	.	TRBD1	TRBV30	TGTGCCTGGAGTCCAGGGGGATTAGGTGGCTACACCTTC	CAWSPGGLGGYTF
TRBJ1-2	.	.	TRBV30	TGTGCCTGGAGTGTACCCGCAGGGGTCCTTGGCTACACCTTC	CAWSVPAGVLGYTF
TRBJ2-7	.	.	TRBV10-1	TGCGCCAGCAGTGAACAGAGGGGCAGCCCGCAGTACTTC	CASSEQRGSPQYF
TRBJ2-7	.	TRBD1	TRBV6-5	TGTGCCAGCAGTTACTCCAACAGGGGGACCTACGAGCAGTACTTC	CASSYSNRGTYEQYF
TRBJ2-1	once	.	TRBV18	TGTGCCAGCTCACCACAAGGGCTAGGGCCCAACTCCAATGAGCAGTTCTTC	CASSPQGLGPNSNEQFF
TRBJ1-1	.	.	TRBV19	TGTGCCAGTAGTTCGGGGGAGGACACTGAAGCTTTCTTT	CASSSGEDTEAFF
TRBJ2-7	few	TRBD2	TRBV5-4	TGTGCCAGCAGCTTGGGGGAGGGGAACAACGAGCAGTACTTC	CASSLGEGNNEQYF
TRBJ2-7	.	TRBD1	TRBV4-3	TGCGCCAGCAGTGCGGACAGGGTAAGCCTAAGCGAGCAGTACTTC	CASSADRVSLSEQYF
TRBJ1-1	.	.	TRBV7-9	TGTGCCAGCAATGTACAGACGAACACTGAAGCTTTCTTT	CASNVQTNTEAFF
TRBJ2-2	.	.	TRBV5-1	TGCGCCAGCAGACCTACAGGGTTAACCGGGGAGCTGTTTTTT	CASRPTGLTGELFF
TRBJ2-5	.	.	TRBV20-1	TGCAGTGCTAGCGACCCAGAGACCCAGTACTTC	CSASDPETQYF
TRBJ2-1	.	TRBD1	TRBV5-1	TGCGCCAGCAGAGGGGGCGATGAGCAGTTCTTC	CASRGGDEQFF
TRBJ2-3	.	.	TRBV7-8	TGTGCCAGCAGCTTACTCCGGGACATCAGCACAGATACGCAGTATTTT	CASSLLRDISTDTQYF
TRBJ2-3	.	.	TRBV27	TGTGCCAGCAGTCTACTAAGGGGAGGATCAGATACGCAGTATTTT	CASSLLRGGSDTQYF
TRBJ2-1	.	.	TRBV2	TGTGCCAGCAGTGAAGTGGGGGTTCCCCACAATGAGCAGTTCTTC	CASSEVGVPHNEQFF
TRBJ2-2	once	TRBD1	TRBV19	TGTGCCAGCAACAGGGGAAACACCGGGGAGCTGTTTTTT	CASNRGNTGELFF
TRBJ2-1	.	TRBD2	TRBV14	TGTGCCAGCAGCCAATCGACTAGCGGGGGACACAATGAGCAGTTCTTC	CASSQSTSGGHNEQFF
TRBJ2-5	.	TRBD2	TRBV10-3	TGTGCCATCAGTGTTGATAGCGGGGTGTCTACAGGGACCCAGTACTTC	CAISVDSGVSTGTQYF
TRBJ2-3	.	TRBD2	TRBV7-9	TGTGCCAGCAGCTTAGAAGCGGGAGGCACAGATACGCAGTATTTT	CASSLEAGGTDTQYF
TRBJ1-1	few	.	TRBV10-3	TGTGCCATCAGGACACCACAGGCTAACACTGAAGCTTTCTTT	CAIRTPQANTEAFF
TRBJ2-2	.	.	TRBV1	TGCACCAGCAGCCTCTCCCAGCGTCCGAACACCGGGGAGCTGTTTTTT	CTSSLSQRPNTGELFF
TRBJ2-5	.	.	TRBV9	TGTGCCAGCAGAGGGCCAGACCCTCAAGAGACCCAGTACTTC	CASRGPDPQETQYF
TRBJ2-7	.	.	TRBV5-5	TGTGCCAGCAGCCCCAGGTGGGTCTCCTACGAGCAGTACTTC	CASSPRWVSYEQYF
TRBJ2-5	.	TRBD2	TRBV5-6	TGTGCCAGCAGTCCCCGGTCCGGGGGGATGGAGACCCAGTACTTC	CASSPRSGGMETQYF
TRBJ1-4	.	TRBD1	TRBV25-1	TGTGCCAGCAGTGCAGGGACAGGGAGGATCGGTGAAAAACTGTTTTTT	CASSAGTGRIGEKLFF
TRBJ1-2	.	TRBD1	TRBV30	TGTGCCTGGGAGACCGGGACAGGGTATGGCTACACCTTC	CAWETGTGYGYTF
TRBJ2-5	.	.	TRBV11-3	TGTGCCAGCAGCTTAGGTTTGCGGGAAGGAGAGACCCAGTACTTC	CASSLGLREGETQYF
TRBJ2-7	.	TRBD2	TRBV6-5	TGTGCCAGCAGTTACTCGATAGGGTCTAGCGGTTACGAGCAGTACTTC	CASSYSIGSSGYEQYF
TRBJ2-2	.	TRBD1	TRBV7-9	TGTGCCAGCAGCCAGCAGGGACAGGGGACCGGGGAGCTGTTTTTT	CASSQQGQGTGELFF
TRBJ2-2	once	.	TRBV10-3	TGTGCCATCAGTGAGTCGGGGCGCACCGGGGAGCTGTTTTTT	CAISESGRTGELFF
TRBJ2-2	.	TRBD1	TRBV5-4	TGTGCCAGCAGCTTGGGGACAGGGACTAACACCGGGGAGCTGTTTTTT	CASSLGTGTNTGELFF
TRBJ2-7	.	.	TRBV7-6	TGTGCCAGCAGCTCCACGCGGGACTTCTCCTACGAGCAGTACTTC	CASSSTRDFSYEQYF
TRBJ2-6	.	TRBD1	TRBV13	TGTGCCAGCAGTGATAACGGACAGGCATTCTCTGGGGCCAACGTCCTGACTTTC	CASSDNGQAFSGANVLTF
TRBJ2-1	once	.	TRBV9	TGTGCCAGCAGCGTAGACGGGGCCTACAATGAGCAGTTCTTC	CASSVDGAYNEQFF
TRBJ2-7	.	.	TRBV5-1	TGCGCCAGCAGCTTTGGTGGGACGACCTACGAGCAGTACTTC	CASSFGGTTYEQYF
TRBJ2-1	.	TRBD2	TRBV29-1	TGCAGCGTCGGCCGGACTAGCGGGGGGAACAATGAGCAGTTCTTC	CSVGRTSGGNNEQFF
TRBJ2-5	.	TRBD1	TRBV5-1	TGCGCCAGCAGCTACACCGGGACAGGGGGCTGGGAGACCCAGTACTTC	CASSYTGTGGWETQYF
TRBJ1-1	once	TRBD1	TRBV18	TGTGCCAGCTCCCGGGACAGGGGTCGAGCTTTCTTT	CASSRDRGRAFF
TRBJ2-5	.	.	TRBV29-1	TGCAGCGCCGCCCGCAGTGGGGGAGAGACCCAGTACTTC	CSAARSGGETQYF
TRBJ1-1	.	TRBD1	TRBV28	TGTGCCAGCAGTTTAGCCGGGACAGGGTACACTGAAGCTTTCTTT	CASSLAGTGYTEAFF